The 7 T cell receptor beta chains in this list originate from one sample, sequenced in a study of beta chain features in type 1 diabetes. Sequenced material consisted of expressed TCRB transcripts (all of the isolated RNA was reverse transcribed). Data came from immunoSEQ multiplex PCR; TCRdb stores just in-frame clones and leaves some out. The data contain about 250,000 clones, roughly an eighth of them seen just once; the ten biggest clones take up more than 0.025%. Sequences were obtained from naive CD4+ T cells from blood. These receptor sequences come from a woman aged 40 to 50 in good health.

This clone occurred a few times. This rearrangement joins TRBV6-5 to TRBJ1-2; possibly TRBD1 for D (6 bases). Germline V gene sequence: CDR1 MNHEY, CDR2 SVGAGI. Trimming took off 1 base at V and 4 bases at J, with 10 bases between the two ends. This CDR3 region has 14 residues. The DNA of the CDR3 is TGTGCCAGCAGTTACTTGCAGGGGCTCTATGGCTACACCTTC. As protein: CASSYLQGLYGYTF.

The CDR3 reads CASSLVGGPTGELFF. The CDR3 DNA reads TGCGCCAGCAGCTTGGTCGGTGGTCCCACCGGGGAGCTGTTTTTT. The gene calls are TRBV5-1 and TRBJ2-2; D not certain. V gave up 0 bases and J gave up 4 bases, with 10 bases separating them. The CDR3 contains 15 residues. Germline CDR1 is SGHRS and CDR2 is YFSETQ. The complete variable domain, with remaining parts taken from reference TRBV5-1 and TRBJ2-2, reads KAGVTQTPRYLIKTRGQQVTLSCSPISGHRSVSWYQQTPGQGLQFLFEYFSETQRNKGNFPGRFSGRQFSNSRSEMNVSTLELGDSALYLCASSLVGGPTGELFFGEGSRLTVL.

This clone has only a few counts. The J gene is TRBJ2-5, the V gene TRBV7-7; 7 nucleotides line up with TRBD1. This CDR3 contains 13 residues. The V gene end was trimmed by 4 bases and the J gene end by 4 bases; junction bases not matched to a gene: 3. Germline loops: CDR1 SSHAT, CDR2 FNYEAQ (reference sequence). This CDR3 reads CASSSGQLETQYF. CDR3 DNA: TGTGCCAGCAGCTCGGGACAGTTAGAGACCCAGTACTTC.

This clone was seen more than once but under ten times. J is TRBJ2-3 and V is TRBV5-4; 9 bases are a match to TRBD1. CDR1 is SGHNT and CDR2 is YYREEE in the germline V gene (reference sequence). The V segment lost 4 bases and the J segment 4 bases; nucleotides outside the gene matches: 7. This CDR3 has 15 residues. CDR3 sequence reads: CASSPTGTGPDTQYF. CDR3 in DNA: TGTGCCAGCAGCCCTACCGGGACAGGGCCAGATACGCAGTATTTT. The entire variable domain, with the rest obtained from reference TRBV5-4 and TRBJ2-3, is as follows: ETGVTQSPTHLIKTRGQQVTLRCSSQSGHNTVSWYQQALGQGPQFIFQYYREEENGRGNFPPRFSGLQFPNYSSELNVNALELDDSALYLCASSPTGTGPDTQYFGPGTRLTVL.

This clone was seen a few times. The V gene is TRBV5-1, the J gene TRBJ1-1; maybe TRBD1 (5 bases). There are 16 residues in the CDR3. CDR1 and CDR2 from the germline V gene are SGHRS and YFSETQ. V dropped 0 bases and J dropped 3 bases, with 15 bases sitting between them. In DNA form, the CDR3 reads TGCGCCAGCAGCTTGGATAGGGGTAGTACCGACACTGAAGCTTTCTTT. Translating it yields CASSLDRGSTDTEAFF.

The V gene is TRBV5-1, the J gene TRBJ2-3; a weak D match, TRBD1 (6 bases). Trimming left V 4 bases short and J 5 bases short, with 14 bases between. From germline, CDR1 is SGHRS and CDR2 YFSETQ. There are 14 residues in the CDR3. In nucleotides, the CDR3 is TGCGCCAGCAGCCCGGGAACAGGGATAGATACGCAGTATTTT. Its translation is CASSPGTGIDTQYF.

The rearrangement links TRBV7-9 to TRBJ2-7; maybe TRBD2 (5 bases). The CDR3 runs 14 residues. The germline V gene has CDR1 SEHNR and CDR2 FQNEAQ (reference sequence). The germline V and J ends were trimmed by 7 bases and 3 bases, with 16 bases remaining between them. The CDR3 DNA is TGTGCCAGCACCCCGGACTCCTCCCTCTACGAGCAGTACTTC. As protein: CASTPDSSLYEQYF.